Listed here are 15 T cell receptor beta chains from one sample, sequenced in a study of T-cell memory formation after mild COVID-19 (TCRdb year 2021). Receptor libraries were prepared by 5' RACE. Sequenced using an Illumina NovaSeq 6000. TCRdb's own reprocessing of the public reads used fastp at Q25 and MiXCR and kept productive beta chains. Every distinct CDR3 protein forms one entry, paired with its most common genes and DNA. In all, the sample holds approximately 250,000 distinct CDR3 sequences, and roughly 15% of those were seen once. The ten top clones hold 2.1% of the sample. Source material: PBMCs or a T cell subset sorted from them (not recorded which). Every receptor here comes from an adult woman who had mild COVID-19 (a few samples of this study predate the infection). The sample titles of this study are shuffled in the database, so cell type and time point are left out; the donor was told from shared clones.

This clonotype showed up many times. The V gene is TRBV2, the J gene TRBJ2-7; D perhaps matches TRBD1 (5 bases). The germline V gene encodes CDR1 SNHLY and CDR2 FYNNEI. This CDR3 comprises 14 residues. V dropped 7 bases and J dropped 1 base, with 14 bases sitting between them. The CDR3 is CASTRGSLSYEQYF. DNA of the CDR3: TGTGCCAGCACAAGGGGATCTCTTTCCTACGAGCAGTACTTC. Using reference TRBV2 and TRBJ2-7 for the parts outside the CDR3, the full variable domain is EPEVTQTPSHQVTQMGQEVILRCVPISNHLYFYWYRQILGQKVEFLVSFYNNEISEKSEIFDDQFSVERPDGSNFTLKIRSTKLEDSAMYFCASTRGSLSYEQYFGPGTRLTVT.

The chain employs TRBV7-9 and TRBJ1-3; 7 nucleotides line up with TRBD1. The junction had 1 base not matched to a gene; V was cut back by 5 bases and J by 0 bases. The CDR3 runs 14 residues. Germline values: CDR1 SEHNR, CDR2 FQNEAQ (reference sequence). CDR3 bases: TGTGCCAGCAGCCGACAGGGCTCTGGAAACACCATATATTTT. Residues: CASSRQGSGNTIYF.

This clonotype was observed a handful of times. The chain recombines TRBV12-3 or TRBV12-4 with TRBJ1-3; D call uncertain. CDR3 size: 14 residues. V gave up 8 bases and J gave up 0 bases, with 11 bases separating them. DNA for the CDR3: TGTGCCAGCCTTCGACACTCCTCTGGAAACACCATATATTTT. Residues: CASLRHSSGNTIYF.

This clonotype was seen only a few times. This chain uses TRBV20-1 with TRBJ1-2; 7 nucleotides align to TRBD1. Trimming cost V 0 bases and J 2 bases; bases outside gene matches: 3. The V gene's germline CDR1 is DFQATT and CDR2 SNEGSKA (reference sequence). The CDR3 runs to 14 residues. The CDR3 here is CSARELTGNYGYTF. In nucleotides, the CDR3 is TGCAGTGCTAGAGAACTGACAGGGAACTATGGCTACACCTTC.

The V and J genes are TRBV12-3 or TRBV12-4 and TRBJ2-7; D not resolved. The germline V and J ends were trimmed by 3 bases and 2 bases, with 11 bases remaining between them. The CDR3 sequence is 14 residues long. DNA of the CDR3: TGTGCCAGCAGTTTGGCCTACCTAACCTACGAGCAGTACTTC. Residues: CASSLAYLTYEQYF.

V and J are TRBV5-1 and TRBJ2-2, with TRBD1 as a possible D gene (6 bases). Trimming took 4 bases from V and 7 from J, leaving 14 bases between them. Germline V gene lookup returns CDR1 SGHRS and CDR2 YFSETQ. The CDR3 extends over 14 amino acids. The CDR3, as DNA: TGCGCCAGCAGCACCAGACAGGATCGCGGGGAGCTGTTTTTT. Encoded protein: CASSTRQDRGELFF.

The chain's CDR3 is CAISESTGGLEQYF. The CDR3 DNA sequence: TGTGCCATCAGTGAGTCGACGGGGGGGCTCGAGCAGTACTTC. The rearrangement links TRBV10-3 to TRBJ2-7; 8 bases match TRBD2. Germline CDR1 is ENHRY and CDR2 is SYGVKD. The V and J ends lost 0 bases and 6 bases, in that order; junction bases with no gene match: 4. The CDR3 contains 14 residues.

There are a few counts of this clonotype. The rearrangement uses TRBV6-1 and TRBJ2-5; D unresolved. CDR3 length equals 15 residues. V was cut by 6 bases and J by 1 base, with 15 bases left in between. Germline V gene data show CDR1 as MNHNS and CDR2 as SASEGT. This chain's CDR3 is CASRILLSLQETQYF. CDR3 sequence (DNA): TGTGCCAGCAGAATTCTGCTCTCGCTCCAAGAGACCCAGTACTTC.

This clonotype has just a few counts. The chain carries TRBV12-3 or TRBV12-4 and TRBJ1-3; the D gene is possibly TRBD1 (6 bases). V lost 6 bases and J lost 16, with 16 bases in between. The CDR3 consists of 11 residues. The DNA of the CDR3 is TGTGCCAGCAGGCGGGGGGGCCAGACCTATTTT. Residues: CASRRGGQTYF.

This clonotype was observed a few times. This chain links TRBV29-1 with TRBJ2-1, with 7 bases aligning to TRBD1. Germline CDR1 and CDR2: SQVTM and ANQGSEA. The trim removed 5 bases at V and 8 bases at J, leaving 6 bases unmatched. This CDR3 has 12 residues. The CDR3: CSVRKGADEQFF. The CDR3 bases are TGCAGCGTTCGCAAGGGGGCCGATGAGCAGTTCTTC.

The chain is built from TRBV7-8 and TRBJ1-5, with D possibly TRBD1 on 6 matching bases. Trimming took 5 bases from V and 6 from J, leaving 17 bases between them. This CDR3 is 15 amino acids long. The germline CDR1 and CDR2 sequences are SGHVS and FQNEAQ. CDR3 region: CASSRIQGYGQPQHF. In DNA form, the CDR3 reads TGTGCCAGCAGCCGCATCCAGGGGTACGGTCAGCCCCAGCATTTT.

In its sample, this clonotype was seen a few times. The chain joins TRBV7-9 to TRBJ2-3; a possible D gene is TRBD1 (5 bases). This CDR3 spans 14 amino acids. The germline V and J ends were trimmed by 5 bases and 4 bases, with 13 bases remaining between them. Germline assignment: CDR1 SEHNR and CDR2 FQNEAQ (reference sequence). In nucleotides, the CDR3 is TGTGCCAGCAGCCTTCAGGGCGGCGCAGATACGCAGTATTTT. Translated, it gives CASSLQGGADTQYF.

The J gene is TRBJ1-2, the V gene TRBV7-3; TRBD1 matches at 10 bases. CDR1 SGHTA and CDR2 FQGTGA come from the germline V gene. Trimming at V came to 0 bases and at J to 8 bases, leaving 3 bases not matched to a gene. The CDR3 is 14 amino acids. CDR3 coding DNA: TGTGCCAGCAGCTTAACCGGGACAGGGGTCGGCTACACCTTC. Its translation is CASSLTGTGVGYTF.

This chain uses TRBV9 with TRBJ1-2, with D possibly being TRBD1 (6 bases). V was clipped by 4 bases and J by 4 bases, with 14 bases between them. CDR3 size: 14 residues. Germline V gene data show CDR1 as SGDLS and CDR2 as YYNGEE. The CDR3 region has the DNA TGTGCCAGCAGCCCCGGGACAAACATCTATGGCTACACCTTC. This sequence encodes CASSPGTNIYGYTF.

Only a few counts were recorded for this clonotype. The DNA for the CDR3 is TGTGCCAGCAGTTACACCGGGACAGGGGGAAAGACCCAGTACTTC. Translating gives CASSYTGTGGKTQYF. The rearrangement uses TRBV6-5 and TRBJ2-5; 11 bases map to TRBD1. J was trimmed by 6 bases and V by 2 bases; bases with no gene match: 5. Germline V CDR1 and CDR2: MNHEY, SVGAGI. This CDR3 has 15 amino acids.